One sample yielded the 3 T cell receptor beta chains listed below, sequenced in a study of shared clonotypes between healthy human individuals. Profiled with immunoSEQ multiplex PCR; TCRdb holds only in-frame clones, not every one. The profile shows about 2.5 million clones, 85% to 95% of them singletons. Specimen: naive CD4+ T cells from PBMCs. Subset meaning: CD45RA+ positively selected. Source of these receptors: a man aged 18 to 35 in good health. Some clones in this sample may be carry-over from other donors' samples.

This clone appeared a single time. The chain links TRBV5-1 to TRBJ2-2; the D gene is possibly TRBD2 (5 bases). Germline V gives CDR1 SGHRS, CDR2 YFSETQ. V was clipped by 3 bases and J by 6 bases, with 12 bases between them. The CDR3 runs 14 residues. The CDR3 coding sequence is TGCGCCAGCAGCTCGGCCTCGGGATCCGGGGAGCTGTTTTTT. It codes for CASSSASGSGELFF.

This sequence joins TRBV5-4 and TRBJ2-3, with D tentatively TRBD1 (6 bases). CDR1 SGHNT and CDR2 YYREEE come from the germline V gene (reference sequence). Trimming cost V 4 bases and J 5 bases, with 23 bases left between them. The CDR3 totals 17 residues. CDR3 DNA: TGTGCCAGCAGCGGCAAGACTACAGGGTCCGGTGGAGATACGCAGTATTTT. Its protein product is CASSGKTTGSGGDTQYF.

V usage is TRBV6-1 and J usage is TRBJ1-4; possibly TRBD1 for D (6 bases). Germline CDR1 reads MNHNS; CDR2 reads SASEGT. The V end lost 7 bases, the J end lost 7 bases, and 19 bases lay between the germline ends. The CDR3 is 15 amino acids. The CDR3 nucleotides are TGTGCCAGCACCACCGGGGGGCCCGGGGGTGAAAAACTGTTTTTT. This gives the protein CASTTGGPGGEKLFF.